This TCR beta chain was captured in a study of blood T cell repertoires in COVID-19 (TCRdb year 2020). About the investigation overall: Collaborator samples came from the United States, Italy and Spain and covered acute and convalescent phases of COVID-19. The material from the prospective study consisted of cDNA or gDNA derived from T cells, B-cell-depleted T cells, or PBMCs. Subjects who had been exposed to COVID-19, were actively infected with it, or had recovered from it provided the deeply sampled blood TCRbeta repertoires that made up the dataset. The repertoires were made available in a free public database intended to serve as a resource for research on the immune response to SARS-CoV-2. The samples were drawn from the first 160 participants of the ongoing ImmuneRACE study and from 1,254 subjects provided by 6 global collaborators. Nearly every sample came with metadata listing a de-identified subject ID, COVID-19 status, age in years and sex. Where available, HLA class I and class II types were obtained from metadata supplied by the sample provider rather than from assay-based typing. Summary of the overall study and its limitations: The amount of clinical and demographic metadata varied by source and participant and was provided uncurated.

Collaborating institutions collected whole blood in K2EDTA tubes following their own protocols. Collaborator samples were shipped for TCRbeta analysis as frozen whole blood, isolated PBMCs, or DNA extracted from either sample type. This clone was counted once. Its antigen is still unknown. No much larger clone exists at a distance of one base, and base qualities are not known. The CDR3 starts with the cysteine, ends with the phenylalanine, and has 19 residues. Of all the DNA, just the CDR3 is kept, 57 bases in frame from base 1. TCRbeta CDR3 regions were amplified from genomic DNA by means of the immunoSEQ Assay, a bias-controlled multiplex PCR. From the authors' description of their analysis: Nucleated cell counts per sample were estimated from amplification of reference gene primers within the assay. To quantify the absolute abundance of each unique TCRbeta CDR3 rearrangement, sequence reads were collapsed and filtered. For each sample, productive Simpson clonality was calculated by taking the square root of Simpson's diversity index across productive rearrangements. This immuneACCESS table, as held by TCRdb, lists in-frame sequences with V and J called but not all clones. Of the missing ones, under half trace to an unresolved V gene in checked studies; the others have no known cause. D and trimming come from the DNA, and the V and J calls and clone size come from that table. The sample table contains approximately 73,000 clones; only one count was recorded for nearly 90% of them. Around 9% of the sample comes from the top ten.

The source material was peripheral blood. Recombination joined TRBV21-1 with TRBJ2-1; TRBD2, the table's D call, lacks a check against the DNA. TRBV21-1 represents a pseudogene. The origin of this receptor is a man older than 75 with acute or convalescent COVID-19. DNA sequence: TGTGCCAGCAGCAAACTTCCTAGCGGGAGAACTAGACACTACAATGAGCAGTTCTTC. Its coded protein is CASSKLPSGRTRHYNEQFF.